One and the same sample provided the 18 T cell receptor beta chains below, sequenced in a study of T cell responses to AZD1222 COVID-19 vaccine. Method: immunoSEQ multiplex PCR; TCRdb's copy keeps in-frame clones and lacks some. The sample holds fewer than 50,000 clones, approximately 80% seen once. Sample: peripheral blood, taken on day 0 of AZD1222 vaccination. The receptors were gathered from an adult in good health.

V and J are TRBV6-5 and TRBJ1-2; 8 bases are shared with TRBD1. Germline CDR1 and CDR2: MNHEY and SVGAGI. Trimming cost V 7 bases and J 4 bases; bases outside gene matches: 5. There are 13 residues in the CDR3. CDR3 coding DNA: TGTGCCAGCAAACCGACAGGGGCCTATGGCTACACCTTC. Its protein product is CASKPTGAYGYTF.

CDR3 in amino acids: CASSPEGSGTEAFF. The CDR3 DNA follows: TGTGCCAGCAGCCCGGAAGGCTCTGGCACTGAAGCTTTCTTT. The rearrangement links TRBV5-4 to TRBJ1-1; no reliable D call. Germline V gene lookup returns CDR1 SGHNT and CDR2 YYREEE (reference sequence). V gave up 4 bases and J gave up 4 bases, with 14 bases separating them. This CDR3 comprises 14 residues.

The chain links TRBV2 to TRBJ2-7, with 7 positions matching TRBD1. The J segment lost 3 bases and the V segment lost 2 bases, leaving 4 bases of the junction unmatched. Per the germline V gene, CDR1 is SNHLY and CDR2 is FYNNEI. This CDR3 comprises 14 residues. CDR3 region: CASSEPGQSYEQYV. CDR3 sequence (DNA): TGTGCCAGCAGTGAACCGGGACAGAGCTACGAGCAGTACGTC.

Worth noting for this clone: An end of the junction differs from the germline gene, which may be a read error. The rearrangement links TRBV7-9 to TRBJ2-5; D uncertain. Germline CDR1 and CDR2: SEHNR and FQNEAQ (reference sequence). The CDR3 length is 12 residues. The CDR3 loop is CASSLGPGSPNF. The CDR3 DNA reads as TGTGCCAGCAGCTTAGGGCCCGGATCCCCAAACTTC.

The rearrangement uses TRBV6-2 or TRBV6-3 and TRBJ1-1; D unresolved. The germline CDR1 and CDR2 sequences are MNHEY and SVGEGT. With 0 bases removed from V and 4 bases from J, the gap between germline ends came to 15 bases. The CDR3 sequence is 16 residues long. The CDR3 is CASSYSGRWASTEAFF. CDR3 in DNA: TGTGCCAGCAGTTACTCGGGCCGGTGGGCGAGCACTGAAGCTTTCTTT.

The chain has TRBV7-9 and TRBJ2-2; D gene unclear. Germline values: CDR1 SEHNR, CDR2 FQNEAQ (reference sequence). V dropped 5 bases and J dropped 1 base, with 8 bases sitting between them. The CDR3 is 14 amino acids. CDR3 amino acids: CASSPTMNTGELFF. The CDR3 coding sequence is TGTGCCAGCAGCCCTACAATGAACACCGGGGAGCTGTTTTTT.

V and J are TRBV25-1 and TRBJ1-1, with 8 bases matching TRBD1. The CDR3 spans 13 residues. From germline, CDR1 is MGHDK and CDR2 SYGVNS. Losses at the gene ends were 4 bases for V and 5 bases for J; bases not matched to a gene: 3. As DNA, the CDR3 is TGTGCCAGCAGTGGAAGACAGGGGACTGAAGCTTTCTTT. Its protein is CASSGRQGTEAFF.

This clone was seen once. The chain employs TRBV6-2 or TRBV6-3 and TRBJ2-1; D is possibly TRBD2 (6 bases). Trimming pared 1 base from V and 1 base from J, leaving 26 bases between. In germline, CDR1 is MNHEY, CDR2 SVGEGT. The CDR3 extends over 21 amino acids. CDR3 sequence reads: CASSYFGASEYGAFSYNEQFF. DNA for the CDR3: TGTGCCAGCAGTTACTTCGGGGCTAGCGAATACGGGGCTTTTTCCTACAATGAGCAGTTCTTC.

This clone was seen only once. The rearrangement uses TRBV7-2 and TRBJ2-2; 10 bases fit TRBD2. Germline CDR1 and CDR2: SGHTA and FQGNSA. V lost 7 bases and J lost 3; bases outside the gene matches: 5. The CDR3 is 15 residues long. The CDR3 DNA reads as TGTGCCAGCAATTTAGCGGGAGGCCACACCGGGGAGCTGTTTTTT. This sequence encodes CASNLAGGHTGELFF.

The chain recombines TRBV7-9 with TRBJ2-1; 7 bases align to TRBD2. Germline V lookup: CDR1 SEHNR, CDR2 FQNEAQ (reference sequence). The J segment lost 4 bases and the V segment lost 2 bases, leaving 5 bases of the junction unmatched. The CDR3 has 15 amino acids. The CDR3 is CASSLLQRGYNEQFF. The DNA for the CDR3 is TGTGCCAGCAGCTTATTACAGCGGGGTTACAATGAGCAGTTCTTC.

The chain combines TRBV7-9 with TRBJ2-3; TRBD1 agrees at 7 bases. The J segment lost 3 bases and the V segment lost 5 bases, leaving 5 bases of the junction unmatched. This CDR3 contains 14 residues. Germline CDR1 is SEHNR and CDR2 is FQNEAQ (reference sequence). The CDR3 nucleotides read TGTGCCAGCAGCCCGGGGACAGATACAGATACGCAGTATTTT. This sequence encodes CASSPGTDTDTQYF.

Only one count was recorded for this clone. The chain combines TRBV2 with TRBJ2-5; D ambiguous. The ends were cut back, 7 bases at V and 2 bases at J, with 14 bases in the middle. The CDR3 runs 14 residues. Germline V gene lookup returns CDR1 SNHLY and CDR2 FYNNEI. CDR3 in amino acids: CASTSTVYQETQYF. For the CDR3, the DNA is TGTGCCAGCACCTCGACGGTATATCAAGAGACCCAGTACTTC.

The J gene is TRBJ1-1, the V gene TRBV7-6; the D is unclear. CDR3 length: 15 residues. The V end was cut by 1 base, the J end by 1 base, with 10 bases between. CDR1 is SGHVS, CDR2 FNYEAQ, per germline. In nucleotides, the CDR3 is TGTGCCAGCAGCTTAGTTCTGGACCAGAACACTGAAGCTTTCTTT. This encodes CASSLVLDQNTEAFF. The full variable domain, completed using reference TRBV7-6 and TRBJ1-1, is GAGVSQSPRYKVTKRGQDVALRCDPISGHVSLYWYRQALGQGPEFLTYFNYEAQQDKSGLPNDRFSAERPEGSISTLTIQRTEQRDSAMYRCASSLVLDQNTEAFFGQGTRLTVV.

The chain couples TRBV7-9 to TRBJ1-5, with D tentatively TRBD1 (6 bases). V was trimmed by 5 bases and J by 6 bases, leaving 11 bases between them. Looked up from germline, CDR1 is SEHNR and CDR2 is FQNEAQ (reference sequence). The CDR3 loop spans 13 amino acids. Here the CDR3 reads CASSLGAGQPQHF. CDR3 DNA sequence: TGTGCCAGCAGCCTGGGGGCGGGTCAGCCCCAGCATTTT.

This chain uses TRBV27 with TRBJ2-7; D is ambiguous. Germline V gene sequence: CDR1 MNHEY, CDR2 SMNVEV (reference sequence). V was pared by 0 bases and J by 0 bases, with 12 bases between. The CDR3 consists of 16 residues. The CDR3 nucleotides read TGTGCCAGCAGTTTATCGACCGGCCTGAACTCCTACGAGCAGTACGTC. As protein: CASSLSTGLNSYEQYV.

The chain carries TRBV7-2 and TRBJ1-5; D gene ambiguous. CDR3 length equals 14 residues. CDR1 SGHTA and CDR2 FQGNSA come from the germline V gene. Deletions cut 3 bases from V and 0 bases from J, with 6 bases between. This CDR3 reads CASSFQYSNQPQHF. DNA of the CDR3: TGTGCCAGCAGCTTTCAGTATAGCAATCAGCCCCAGCATTTT. Full variable domain (outside the CDR3, taken from reference TRBV7-2 and TRBJ1-5): GAGVSQSPSNKVTEKGKDVELRCDPISGHTALYWYRQSLGQGLEFLIYFQGNSAPDKSGLPSDRFSAERTGGSVSTLTIQRTQQEDSAVYLCASSFQYSNQPQHFGDGTRLSIL.

The rearrangement links TRBV10-2 to TRBJ2-7; D might be TRBD1 or TRBD2, each matching 6 bases. CDR3 size: 13 residues. Germline V gene sequence: CDR1 WSHSY, CDR2 SAAADI. The V end was cut by 7 bases, the J end by 2 bases, with 12 bases between. CDR3 protein: CASKNRGAYEQYF. The CDR3 DNA is TGCGCCAGCAAAAATAGGGGGGCCTACGAGCAGTACTTC.

The chain uses TRBV5-1 and TRBJ2-1; D is possibly TRBD1 (7 bases). CDR1 is SGHRS, CDR2 YFSETQ, per germline. CDR3 length: 16 amino acids. Trimming shortened V by 1 base and J by 1 base, and 12 bases separated the two germline ends. CDR3 nucleotide sequence: TGCGCCAGCAGCTTGCCGCAGGGGGGTTCCTACAATGAGCAGTTCTTC. Translating it yields CASSLPQGGSYNEQFF.